These T cell receptor beta chains were read from a single sample in a study of T cells in Graves' hyperthyroidism and ophthalmopathy. TCRdb independently ran MiXCR on the multiplex PCR reads; one entry per CDR3 protein. The table records roughly 350,000 distinct CDR3 sequences, roughly 13% of them present only once. Sequences were obtained from blood. The source is a woman in her twenties or thirties with Graves' hyperthyroidism. The conserved cysteine and the conserved F or W are not part of the CDR3 here. The order of the fields is CDR3 protein, J gene, V gene.

ASSEGHNQPQH,TRBJ1-5,TRBV25-1
ASRQTSGWPYEQY,TRBJ2-7,TRBV7-2
ASSFAPSNQPQH,TRBJ1-5,TRBV12-3/TRBV12-4
ASKLENNSYEQY,TRBJ2-7,TRBV19
ASSFRFPQSYNEQF,TRBJ2-1,TRBV28
ASSLAVTSGRIYEQF,TRBJ2-1,TRBV11-2
ASSLRTSVGGEQY,TRBJ2-7,TRBV3-1
ASIPRPPQVPNTDTQY,TRBJ2-3,TRBV28
ASIEANWGNEQF,TRBJ2-1,TRBV6-1
ASSQGAIKVNEQF,TRBJ2-1,TRBV3-1
SAPSGAGDTQY,TRBJ2-3,TRBV20-1
ASRTGVGTDTQY,TRBJ2-3,TRBV2
SGQTSGVGDEQF,TRBJ2-1,TRBV29-1
ASSLGGTASHEKLF,TRBJ1-4,TRBV5-8
SARVDGRDNSPLH,TRBJ1-6,TRBV20-1
SVLHRSTDTQYFAADTQY,TRBJ2-3,TRBV29-1
ASRGTSNQPQH,TRBJ1-5,TRBV28
ASSFSGGRRETQY,TRBJ2-5,TRBV27
ATSDQQTGVHGYT,TRBJ1-2,TRBV24-1
ASSYDRVKLF,TRBJ1-4,TRBV12-3/TRBV12-4
ASSSDRALNTEAF,TRBJ1-1,TRBV28
ASTFSRGPYNEQF,TRBJ2-1,TRBV7-8
SVVSASTDTQY,TRBJ2-3,TRBV29-1
ASSHRLAGNQETQY,TRBJ2-5,TRBV11-3
AWTRYRGGDSPLH,TRBJ1-6,TRBV30
ASSLGQELYEQY,TRBJ2-7,TRBV5-1
ASSQEVFSYNEQF,TRBJ2-1,TRBV3-1
ASSFAWGLSYNEQF,TRBJ2-1,TRBV28
ASSLTREEEAF,TRBJ1-1,TRBV7-3
ASSRHFNEKLF,TRBJ1-4,TRBV28
ATTVAGDYEQY,TRBJ2-7,TRBV11-2
ASSLVGLAGERDTQY,TRBJ2-3,TRBV5-4
ASSLDQGNSPLH,TRBJ1-6,TRBV7-2
ASSFGGLAETQY,TRBJ2-5,TRBV7-9
ASSPVAGGPVVLTGELF,TRBJ2-2,TRBV27
ASSLPDSDTQY,TRBJ2-3,TRBV5-4
SGRGRQETQY,TRBJ2-5,TRBV20-1
ARAGTRGTQY,TRBJ2-5,TRBV30
ASSLWYASYEQY,TRBJ2-7,TRBV11-2
ATSRDAGTGDQPQH,TRBJ1-5,TRBV15
ASRPTSGPLTEQY,TRBJ2-7,TRBV28
ARSVGLAGTSYEQY,TRBJ2-7,TRBV9
AWASGMSGDTQY,TRBJ2-3,TRBV30
ASSLTGFSPGAF,TRBJ1-1,TRBV27
ASSFSGPAGLQY,TRBJ2-5,TRBV12-3/TRBV12-4